The 9 T cell receptor beta chains below come from one sample, sequenced in a study of cytomegalovirus exposure and HLA in healthy donors. PCR primers comprised 60 Vbeta and 13 Jbeta primers. Only in-frame clones appear in the TCRdb table, and some are missing; sequencing was by immunoSEQ multiplex PCR. The repertoire holds about 190,000 clones, with 70% to 85% as singletons. The sequenced sample was PBMCs. These receptors were collected from a man between 40 and 49 years old in good health and CMV-seropositive.

This chain joins TRBV18 and TRBJ1-2; possible D gene TRBD1, 6 bases. Looked up from germline, CDR1 is KGHSH and CDR2 is LQKENI. Deletions cut 8 bases from V and 5 bases from J, with 12 bases between. The length of the CDR3 is 12 residues. DNA for the CDR3: TGTGCCAGCGCACTTCAGGGGTATGGCTACACCTTC. Amino acid sequence: CASALQGYGYTF. Looking up the rest from reference TRBV18 and TRBJ1-2 gives the full variable domain: NAGVMQNPRHLVRRRGQEARLRCSPMKGHSHVYWYRQLPEEGLKFMVYLQKENIIDESGMPKERFSAEFPKEGPSILRIQQVVRGDSAAYFCASALQGYGYTFGSGTRLTVV.

The gene calls are TRBV28 and TRBJ2-2; 8 nucleotides match TRBD2. The CDR3 extends over 15 amino acids. J was trimmed by 4 bases and V by 5 bases; bases with no gene match: 6. Germline V lookup: CDR1 MDHEN, CDR2 SYDVKM. CDR3 in amino acids: CASSAGGAGTGELFF. CDR3 bases: TGTGCCAGCAGTGCGGGGGGCGCGGGCACCGGGGAGCTGTTTTTT.

The rearrangement uses TRBV28 and TRBJ1-5; maybe TRBD1 (5 bases). CDR1 and CDR2 from the germline V gene are MDHEN and SYDVKM. V was trimmed by 4 bases and J by 9 bases, leaving 16 bases between them. This CDR3 comprises 14 residues. CDR3 amino acids: CASSSGDRVRPQHF. CDR3 nucleotides: TGTGCCAGCAGTTCGGGGGACCGAGTTAGGCCCCAGCATTTT.

The chain uses TRBV14 and TRBJ2-2; D possibly corresponds to TRBD2 (5 bases). The germline gives CDR1 SGHDN, CDR2 FVKESK. The CDR3 has 18 residues. Trimming cost V 1 base and J 0 bases, with 15 bases left between them. Here the CDR3 DNA reads TGTGCCAGCAGCCAAGCCGCGGGTTGGTTCGCGAACACCGGGGAGCTGTTTTTT. Its translation: CASSQAAGWFANTGELFF. Complete variable domain (other parts from reference TRBV14 and TRBJ2-2): EAGVTQFPSHSVIEKGQTVTLRCDPISGHDNLYWYRRVMGKEIKFLLHFVKESKQDESGMPNNRFLAERTGGTYSTLKVQPAELEDSGVYFCASSQAAGWFANTGELFFGEGSRLTVL.

The rearrangement links TRBV6-6 to TRBJ1-1; TRBD1 matches 7 bases. The CDR3 consists of 14 residues. Germline CDR1 and CDR2: MNHNY and SVGAGI (reference sequence). V shed 6 bases, J shed 2 bases, and the junction held 6 bases outside the gene matches. The CDR3 region is CASRDRQGNTEAFF. The DNA for the CDR3 is TGTGCCAGCAGGGATCGACAGGGAAACACTGAAGCTTTCTTT.

CDR3 sequence (DNA): TGTGCCAGCAGCGCGACCGGGACAGGGTCCTACGAGCAGTACTTC. Protein: CASSATGTGSYEQYF. This chain links TRBV9 with TRBJ2-7, with 9 positions matching TRBD1. The V gene's germline CDR1 is SGDLS and CDR2 YYNGEE. Germline trimming cut 3 bases from V and 1 base from J; bases unmatched to any gene: 5. The CDR3 contains 15 residues.

The rearrangement links TRBV7-9 to TRBJ2-7; D is perhaps TRBD1 (5 bases). The CDR3 is 13 residues long. V was clipped by 3 bases and J by 6 bases, with 12 bases between them. Germline-derived CDR1 and CDR2 are SEHNR and FQNEAQ (reference sequence). The CDR3 loop is CASSFGQGGEQYF. CDR3 bases: TGTGCCAGCAGCTTCGGACAAGGTGGCGAGCAGTACTTC. Based on the CDR3 plus reference TRBV7-9 and TRBJ2-7, the full variable domain is DTGVSQNPRHKITKRGQNVTFRCDPISEHNRLYWYRQTLGQGPEFLTYFQNEAQLEKSRLLSDRFSAERPKGSFSTLEIQRTEQGDSAMYLCASSFGQGGEQYFGPGTRLTVT.

The CDR3 bases are TGTGCCAGCAGTACCACTAGCGGGTTGGAGACCCAGTACTTC. Its translation is CASSTTSGLETQYF. The V gene is TRBV28, the J gene TRBJ2-5; 9 bases match TRBD2. The CDR3 sequence is 14 residues long. Germline trimming cut 5 bases from V and 5 bases from J; bases unmatched to any gene: 6. CDR1 and CDR2 (germline): MDHEN, SYDVKM.

This chain links TRBV19 with TRBJ2-7; 8 bases align to TRBD2. Germline CDR1 is LNHDA and CDR2 is SQIVND (reference sequence). V was pared by 5 bases and J by 7 bases, with 25 bases of the junction left unmatched. This CDR3 spans 19 amino acids. The CDR3: CASSRRARGSGGPVGEQYF. CDR3 coding DNA: TGTGCCAGTAGTCGCCGCGCCCGGGGAAGCGGGGGCCCCGTGGGGGAGCAGTACTTC.